This record covers a single T cell receptor (beta chain). Its antigen remains unidentified. Clones were sequenced by immunoSEQ multiplex PCR, and TCRdb holds only the in-frame ones, with some missing. The sample contains about 70,000 clones, 94% of which appear only once. The sample comes from a study of graft-versus-host responses after intestinal transplantation. CDR1 MNHEY and CDR2 SMNVEV come from the germline V gene (reference sequence). This CDR3 region has 14 residues. V lost 2 bases and J lost 8, with 15 bases in between. J is TRBJ1-2 and V is TRBV27; no definite D call. The sample here was unstimulated CD8+ T cells sorted from spleen or lymph node cells, taken before intestinal transplant. The TCR comes from a human donor who received an intestinal transplant. The CDR3 bases are TGTGCCAGCAGTTTAGCTCCCGGTTTTCGGGGCTACACCTTC. Amino acid sequence: CASSLAPGFRGYTF.